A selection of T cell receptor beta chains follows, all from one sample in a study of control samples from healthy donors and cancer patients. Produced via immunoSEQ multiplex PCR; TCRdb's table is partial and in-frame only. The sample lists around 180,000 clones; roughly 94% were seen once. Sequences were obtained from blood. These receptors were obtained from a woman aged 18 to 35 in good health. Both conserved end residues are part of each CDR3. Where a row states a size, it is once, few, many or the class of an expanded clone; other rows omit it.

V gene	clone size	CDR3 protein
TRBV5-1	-	CASSLGGTGGIYEQYF
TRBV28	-	CASSFGGFASGNTIYF
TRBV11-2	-	CASSTPKSRGSGNTIYF
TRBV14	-	CASSPISTNYGYTF
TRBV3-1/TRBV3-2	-	CASSQEQGGTEAFF
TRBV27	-	CASSFDRGYTEAFF
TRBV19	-	CASSGLAAPYNEQFF
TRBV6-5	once	CASRRGQGQTGELFF
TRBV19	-	CASSIQGNGYTF
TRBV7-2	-	CASSLGAGGHNEQFF
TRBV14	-	CASSHPGSSGANVLTF
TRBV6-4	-	CASSDSTMGGYTF
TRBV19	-	CASSIAGSSYNEQFF
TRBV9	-	CASSVGQNEQFF
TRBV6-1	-	CASSEQGADSPLHF
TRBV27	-	CASSLGAGYGYTF
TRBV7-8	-	CASSLVGGGSTDTQYF
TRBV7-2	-	CASSATMELTDTQYF
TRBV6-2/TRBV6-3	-	CASSYSTGSGSEETQYF
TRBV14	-	CASSQDPVGEQFF
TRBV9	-	CASSLGRYNQPQHF
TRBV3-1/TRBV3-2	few	CASSLTPTYEQYF
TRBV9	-	CASSVGLMNTEAFF
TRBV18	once	CASSTEAASGNTIYF
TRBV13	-	CASSFNLAGETQYF
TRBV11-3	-	CASSFPWGPDRLMNTEAFF
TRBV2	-	CASSDYHAGNTIYF
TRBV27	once	CASSFQGGGQMLIF
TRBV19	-	CASSIVHGGIIPDTQYF
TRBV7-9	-	CASSLGAANTGELFF
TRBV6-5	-	CASTRGGTDTQYF
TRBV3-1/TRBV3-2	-	CASSRGTAEAFF
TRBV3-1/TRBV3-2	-	CASSLKSGITNEKLFF
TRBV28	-	CASSSYNRGNYGYTF
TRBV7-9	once	CASSFRANQPQHF
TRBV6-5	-	CASRFLSRDVDGYTF
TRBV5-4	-	CASGAGMYEQYF
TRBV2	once	CASLGTGINEQFF
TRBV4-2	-	CASSPTDREAYGYTF
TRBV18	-	CASSRVLSDTQYF
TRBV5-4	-	CASSLSGRVGEKLFF
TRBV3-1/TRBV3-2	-	CASSQEGQPHGYTF
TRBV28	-	CASSWTNEKLFF
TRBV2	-	CASEISSGGFQETQYF
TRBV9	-	CASTPSGGTTGELFF
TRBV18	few	CASSPSDTQYF
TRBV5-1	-	CASSSGWREKLFF
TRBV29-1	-	CSAGLARDTQYF
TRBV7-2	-	CASSLEFAETQYF
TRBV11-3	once	CASSSYLQETQYF
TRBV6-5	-	CASSTPGQGENSAFF
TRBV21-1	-	CASSKGSPAAYNSPLHF
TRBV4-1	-	CASSQYNNEQFF
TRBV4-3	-	CASSQGLGLAVSRDEQFF
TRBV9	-	CASSVGAGRQETQYF
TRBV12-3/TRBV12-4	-	CASSTPGNTIYF
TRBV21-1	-	CASSKKVGISNSPLHF
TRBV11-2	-	CASSLDIGRFPLTDTQYF
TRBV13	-	CASSALPGELFF